A selection of T cell receptor beta chains follows, all from one sample in a study of blood T cell repertoires in COVID-19. Assay used: immunoSEQ multiplex PCR; TCRdb lists only in-frame clones, some missing. Here the sample spans more than 150,000 clones, approximately 86% being singletons. Input material: peripheral blood. These receptors originate from a man over 45 with active or convalescent COVID-19. Each CDR3 is given with its conserved first and last residue. Each record gives: V gene, J gene, clone size, D gene, CDR3 protein, CDR3 DNA. A D gene is named only where the DNA matches it firmly. Clone size, where shown, is once, few, many, or a class for clones that have expanded.

v_call: TRBV4-3
j_call: TRBJ1-2
clone_size: .
d_call: .
cdr3_aa: CASSTGGAYGYTF
cdr3_nt: TGCGCCAGCAGCACCGGGGGAGCCTATGGCTACACCTTC

v_call: TRBV11-3
j_call: TRBJ2-7
clone_size: .
d_call: .
cdr3_aa: CASSDTLVPYEQYF
cdr3_nt: TGTGCCAGCAGCGACACTTTAGTCCCCTACGAGCAGTACTTC

v_call: TRBV4-3
j_call: TRBJ2-1
clone_size: few
d_call: TRBD2
cdr3_aa: CASSRQLTSGRANEQFF
cdr3_nt: TGCGCCAGCAGCCGACAACTAACTAGCGGGAGGGCCAACGAGCAGTTCTTC

v_call: TRBV24-1
j_call: TRBJ2-5
clone_size: .
d_call: .
cdr3_aa: CATSDASGEEIETQYF
cdr3_nt: TGTGCCACCAGTGATGCGTCAGGGGAAGAGATAGAGACCCAGTACTTC

v_call: TRBV4-2
j_call: TRBJ1-6
clone_size: .
d_call: .
cdr3_aa: CASSQETGVYNSPLHF
cdr3_nt: TGTGCCAGCAGCCAAGAAACAGGAGTCTATAATTCACCCCTCCACTTT

v_call: TRBV4-1
j_call: TRBJ1-5
clone_size: few
d_call: .
cdr3_aa: CASSQDWTAGGNQPQHF
cdr3_nt: TGCGCCAGCAGCCAAGACTGGACAGCCGGCGGCAATCAGCCCCAGCATTTT

v_call: TRBV6-5
j_call: TRBJ1-1
clone_size: many
d_call: .
cdr3_aa: CASSYRGRNTEAFF
cdr3_nt: TGTGCCAGCAGTTACCGGGGGAGGAACACTGAAGCTTTCTTT

v_call: TRBV19
j_call: TRBJ2-1
clone_size: .
d_call: TRBD2
cdr3_aa: CASSRGLAGRTEQFF
cdr3_nt: TGTGCCAGTAGTAGGGGACTAGCGGGGCGAACTGAGCAGTTCTTC

v_call: TRBV4-1
j_call: TRBJ1-5
clone_size: few
d_call: TRBD1
cdr3_aa: CASSRTGDTNQPQHF
cdr3_nt: TGCGCCAGCAGCCGGACAGGTGATACCAATCAGCCCCAGCATTTT

v_call: TRBV11-2
j_call: TRBJ1-6
clone_size: .
d_call: .
cdr3_aa: CASSPTPGSQGSPLHF
cdr3_nt: TGTGCCAGCAGCCCAACTCCCGGGTCTCAGGGTTCACCCCTCCACTTT

v_call: TRBV15
j_call: TRBJ1-6
clone_size: .
d_call: TRBD1
cdr3_aa: CATSRDLLGQGYNSPLHF
cdr3_nt: TGTGCCACCAGCAGAGATTTGTTGGGACAGGGTTATAATTCACCCCTCCACTTT

v_call: TRBV14
j_call: TRBJ1-1
clone_size: .
d_call: .
cdr3_aa: CASSQDGGTEAFF
cdr3_nt: TGTGCCAGCAGCCAAGACGGGGGTACTGAAGCTTTCTTT

v_call: TRBV7-9
j_call: TRBJ2-1
clone_size: .
d_call: TRBD2
cdr3_aa: CASSPPERGAYNEQFF
cdr3_nt: TGTGCCAGCAGCCCGCCTGAGCGGGGGGCCTACAATGAGCAGTTCTTC

v_call: TRBV4-3
j_call: TRBJ2-3
clone_size: .
d_call: .
cdr3_aa: CASSQESRAGRDTDTQYF
cdr3_nt: TGCGCCAGCAGCCAAGAGTCAAGGGCAGGCCGGGACACAGATACGCAGTATTTT

v_call: TRBV11-3
j_call: TRBJ1-1
clone_size: .
d_call: .
cdr3_aa: CASSFQTGTEAFF
cdr3_nt: TGTGCCAGCAGTTTCCAGACGGGGACTGAAGCTTTCTTT

v_call: TRBV2
j_call: TRBJ1-2
clone_size: .
d_call: .
cdr3_aa: CASSGGNGYTF
cdr3_nt: TGTGCCAGCAGTGGAGGGAATGGCTACACCTTC

v_call: TRBV9
j_call: TRBJ2-1
clone_size: once
d_call: TRBD1
cdr3_aa: CASSDLGQGYGEQFF
cdr3_nt: TGTGCCAGCAGCGACCTGGGACAGGGTTACGGTGAGCAGTTCTTC

v_call: TRBV7-8
j_call: TRBJ2-7
clone_size: .
d_call: TRBD1
cdr3_aa: CASSERTGGWNEQYF
cdr3_nt: TGTGCCAGCAGCGAAAGGACAGGGGGCTGGAACGAGCAGTACTTC

v_call: TRBV11-3
j_call: TRBJ2-7
clone_size: once
d_call: TRBD1
cdr3_aa: CASSFRTGLIYEQYF
cdr3_nt: TGTGCCAGCAGTTTCCGGACAGGACTGATCTACGAGCAGTACTTC

v_call: TRBV5-4
j_call: TRBJ1-3
clone_size: many
d_call: .
cdr3_aa: CASSLQSASGNTIYF
cdr3_nt: TGTGCCAGCAGCTTGCAGAGCGCCTCTGGAAACACCATATATTTT

v_call: TRBV6-4
j_call: TRBJ2-1
clone_size: .
d_call: TRBD2
cdr3_aa: CASSDLAGGGYNEQFF
cdr3_nt: TGTGCCAGCAGTGACTTAGCGGGGGGGGGCTACAATGAGCAGTTCTTC

v_call: TRBV11-2
j_call: TRBJ2-2
clone_size: .
d_call: TRBD2
cdr3_aa: CASTLGLAGLGGELFF
cdr3_nt: TGTGCCAGCACCCTCGGGTTAGCGGGGCTGGGCGGGGAGCTGTTTTTT